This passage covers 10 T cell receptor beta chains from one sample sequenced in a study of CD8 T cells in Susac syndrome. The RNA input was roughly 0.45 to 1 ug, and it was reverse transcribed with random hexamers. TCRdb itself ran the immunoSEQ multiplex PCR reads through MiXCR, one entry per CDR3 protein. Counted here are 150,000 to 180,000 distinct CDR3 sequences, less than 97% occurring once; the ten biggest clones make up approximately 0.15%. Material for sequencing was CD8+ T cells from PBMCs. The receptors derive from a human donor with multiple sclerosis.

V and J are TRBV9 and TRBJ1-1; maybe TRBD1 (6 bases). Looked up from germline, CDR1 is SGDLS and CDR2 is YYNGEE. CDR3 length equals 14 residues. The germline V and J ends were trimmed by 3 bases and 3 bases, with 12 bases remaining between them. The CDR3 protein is CASSERQEDTEAFF. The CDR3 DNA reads TGTGCCAGCAGCGAGAGACAGGAGGACACTGAAGCTTTCTTT.

CDR3 residues: CASSPQGYEQFF. The CDR3, as DNA: TGTGCCAGCAGTCCTCAGGGGTATGAGCAGTTCTTC. V usage is TRBV27 and J usage is TRBJ2-1, with D possibly TRBD1 on 6 matching bases. This CDR3 is built from 12 residues. Between the trimmed V and J ends, which lost 5 bases and 8 bases, there was a span of 10 bases. Germline CDR1 is MNHEY and CDR2 is SMNVEV (reference sequence).

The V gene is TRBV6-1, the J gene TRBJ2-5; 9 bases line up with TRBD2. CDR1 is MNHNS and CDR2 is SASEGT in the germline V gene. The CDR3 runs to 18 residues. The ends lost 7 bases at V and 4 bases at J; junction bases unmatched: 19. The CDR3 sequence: CASKPPGSGGLGVETQYF. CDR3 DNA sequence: TGTGCCAGCAAACCGCCCGGGAGCGGGGGGTTGGGGGTAGAGACCCAGTACTTC.

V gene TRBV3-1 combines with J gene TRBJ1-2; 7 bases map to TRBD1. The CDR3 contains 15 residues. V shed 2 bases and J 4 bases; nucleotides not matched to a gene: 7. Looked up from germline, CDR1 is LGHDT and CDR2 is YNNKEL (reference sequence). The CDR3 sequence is CASSQSDRILYGYTF. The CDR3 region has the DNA TGTGCCAGCAGCCAATCGGACAGGATTCTCTATGGCTACACCTTC.

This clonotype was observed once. As DNA, the CDR3 is TGTGCTAGTGGTTTGGTACCGACGGGCATGAACACTGAAGCTTTCTTT. The encoded protein is CASGLVPTGMNTEAFF. The chain joins TRBV12-5 to TRBJ1-1; the D is unclear. Germline V gives CDR1 LGHNT, CDR2 FRNRAP. This CDR3 comprises 16 residues. Trimming pared 0 bases from V and 0 bases from J, leaving 11 bases between.

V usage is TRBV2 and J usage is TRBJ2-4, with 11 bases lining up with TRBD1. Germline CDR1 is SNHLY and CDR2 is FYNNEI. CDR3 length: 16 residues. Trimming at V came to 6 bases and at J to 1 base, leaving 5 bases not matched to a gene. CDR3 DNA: TGTGCCAGCAGCCCAAGGGACAGGGGGGCCAAAAACATTCAGTACTTC. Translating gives CASSPRDRGAKNIQYF.

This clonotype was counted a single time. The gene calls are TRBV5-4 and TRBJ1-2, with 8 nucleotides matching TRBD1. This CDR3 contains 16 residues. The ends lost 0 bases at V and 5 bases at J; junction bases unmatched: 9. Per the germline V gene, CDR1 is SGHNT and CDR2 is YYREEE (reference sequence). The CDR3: CASSLVGQGNPYGYTF. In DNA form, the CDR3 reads TGTGCCAGCAGCTTGGTCGGACAGGGCAACCCTTATGGCTACACCTTC.

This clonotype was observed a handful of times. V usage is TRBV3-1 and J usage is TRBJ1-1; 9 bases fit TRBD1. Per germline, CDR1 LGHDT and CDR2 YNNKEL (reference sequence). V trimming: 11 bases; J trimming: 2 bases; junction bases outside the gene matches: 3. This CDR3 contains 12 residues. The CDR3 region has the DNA TGTGCCTCGGGACAGGGAAACACTGAAGCTTTCTTT. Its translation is CASGQGNTEAFF.

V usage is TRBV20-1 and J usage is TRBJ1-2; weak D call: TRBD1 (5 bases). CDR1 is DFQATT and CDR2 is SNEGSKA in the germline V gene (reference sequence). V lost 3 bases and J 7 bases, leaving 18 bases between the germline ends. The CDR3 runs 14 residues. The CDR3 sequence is CSARARDSLSGYTF. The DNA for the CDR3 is TGCAGTGCTAGGGCCCGGGACTCCCTGAGTGGCTACACCTTC.

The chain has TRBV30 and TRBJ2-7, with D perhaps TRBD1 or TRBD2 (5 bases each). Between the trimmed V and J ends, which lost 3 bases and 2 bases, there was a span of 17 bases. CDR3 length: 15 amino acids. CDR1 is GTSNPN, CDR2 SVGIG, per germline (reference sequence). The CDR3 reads CAWSGRDGEPYEQYF. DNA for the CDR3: TGTGCCTGGAGCGGCCGGGACGGAGAACCCTACGAGCAGTACTTC. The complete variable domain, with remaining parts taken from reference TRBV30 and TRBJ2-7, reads SQTIHQWPATLVQPVGSPLSLECTVEGTSNPNLYWYRQAAGRGLQLLFYSVGIGQISSEVPQNLSASRPQDRQFILSSKKLLLSDSGFYLCAWSGRDGEPYEQYFGPGTRLTVT.